Each of the 7 T cell receptor beta chains below was sequenced from the same sample in a study of vaccination and CD4 T cells after COVID-19. Which antigens these TCRs recognize remains unknown. The Oncomine TCR Beta short-read assay was what sequenced the DNA obtained from cultured CD4+ T cells. MiXCR, applied by TCRdb to the PCR reads, yields one record per CDR3 protein. The sample yields around 17,000 distinct CDR3 sequences, about a third seen once. Treatment of the sample: approximately nine-day PBMC culture with coronavirus spike peptide pools or control peptides (ViraFEST assay). The sample consisted of CD4+ T cells from blood, cultured in vitro, taken before SARS-CoV-2 vaccination. The receptors stem from a human donor who received a COVID-19 vaccine.

This clonotype was recorded a few times. A junction boundary mismatches the germline segment, possibly from a read error. V and J are TRBV6-1 and TRBJ1-2; a possible D gene is TRBD1 (5 bases). Germline assignment: CDR1 MNHNS and CDR2 SASEGT. CDR3 length: 16 amino acids. CDR3 coding DNA: TGTGCCAGCAGCGAAGCCTTGACAGCGCGTGGCTATGGCTACACCTTC. It specifies CASSEALTARGYGYTF.

This chain connects TRBV12-3 or TRBV12-4 to TRBJ2-1, with TRBD2 identical over 7 bases. The CDR3 is 11 amino acids. With V trimmed by 8 bases and J by 8 bases, 3 bases remained unmatched. CDR3 region: CASSGRDEQFF. CDR3 sequence (DNA): TGTGCCAGCTCGGGGAGGGATGAGCAGTTCTTC.

The chain recombines TRBV7-9 with TRBJ1-2; D ambiguous. CDR3 size: 12 residues. Germline V gene data show CDR1 as SEHNR and CDR2 as FQNEAQ (reference sequence). Deletions cut 2 bases from V and 7 bases from J, with 8 bases between. CDR3 residues: CASSLRIGGYTF. As DNA, the CDR3 is TGTGCCAGCAGCTTAAGAATTGGTGGCTACACCTTC.

The chain links TRBV7-8 to TRBJ2-2, with D possibly being TRBD1 (6 bases). The CDR3 loop spans 15 amino acids. Germline CDR1 reads SGHVS; CDR2 reads FQNEAQ. Deletions cut 2 bases from V and 4 bases from J, with 11 bases between. The DNA of the CDR3 is TGTGCCAGCAGCTTACTAAGGGGGTTCACCGGGGAGCTGTTTTTT. This encodes CASSLLRGFTGELFF.

The rearrangement links TRBV14 to TRBJ2-6; D call uncertain. The CDR3 totals 14 residues. The germline V gene encodes CDR1 SGHDN and CDR2 FVKESK. V lost 4 bases and J lost 1, with 5 bases in between. The CDR3 nucleotides are TGTGCCAGCAGCCTGGGGTCTGGGGCCAACGTCCTGACTTTC. Protein product: CASSLGSGANVLTF. The full variable domain, completed using reference TRBV14 and TRBJ2-6, is EAGVTQFPSHSVIEKGQTVTLRCDPISGHDNLYWYRRVMGKEIKFLLHFVKESKQDESGMPNNRFLAERTGGTYSTLKVQPAELEDSGVYFCASSLGSGANVLTFGAGSRLTVL.

The chain recombines TRBV25-1 with TRBJ2-1; either TRBD1 or TRBD2 may fit D (5 bases each). The germline gives CDR1 MGHDK, CDR2 SYGVNS. Trimming cost V 5 bases and J 0 bases, with 14 bases left between them. The CDR3 sequence is 16 residues long. The CDR3 loop is CASSKGRTSSYNEQFF. In nucleotides, the CDR3 is TGTGCCAGCAGTAAGGGACGTACCAGCTCCTACAATGAGCAGTTCTTC.

This clonotype was recorded a few times. The V gene is TRBV6-1, the J gene TRBJ1-1; 7 bases are shared with TRBD1. The CDR3 runs 12 residues. Per the germline V gene, CDR1 is MNHNS and CDR2 is SASEGT. V shed 6 bases, J shed 7 bases, and the junction held 5 bases outside the gene matches. CDR3 in DNA: TGTGCCAGCAGCAGGGACAGCGGTGAAGCTTTCTTT. This encodes CASSRDSGEAFF.